This TCR beta chain was recorded in a study of blood T cell repertoires in COVID-19. For the study at large: The origin of the acute and convalescent COVID-19 samples was the United States, Italy and Spain. Nucleic acid was either cDNA or gDNA, and it came from T cells, B-cell-depleted T cells, or PBMCs.

The length of the CDR3 is 16 residues. The germline V gene has CDR1 KGHSH and CDR2 LQKENI. A note on this clone: The junction departs from the called germline gene at one end, perhaps through a read error.

Methods used by the authors: Researchers report that nucleated cell counts were estimated from reference gene primer amplification. Measured with immunoSEQ multiplex PCR; TCRdb has only the in-frame clones, and not every one. V and J calls and clone size are given by that table; D and trimming were obtained from the DNA. The profile shows approximately 100,000 clones, 88% of them singletons. The sequence was obtained from a woman aged 55-70 years with acute or convalescent COVID-19. Source material: peripheral blood. This chain connects TRBV18 to TRBJ2-3, with 12 bases that match TRBD1. The CDR3 is CASSPPNPGQGALVVF. DNA of the CDR3: TGTGCCAGCTCACCACCCAATCCGGGACAGGGGGCGCTTGTGGTTTTT.